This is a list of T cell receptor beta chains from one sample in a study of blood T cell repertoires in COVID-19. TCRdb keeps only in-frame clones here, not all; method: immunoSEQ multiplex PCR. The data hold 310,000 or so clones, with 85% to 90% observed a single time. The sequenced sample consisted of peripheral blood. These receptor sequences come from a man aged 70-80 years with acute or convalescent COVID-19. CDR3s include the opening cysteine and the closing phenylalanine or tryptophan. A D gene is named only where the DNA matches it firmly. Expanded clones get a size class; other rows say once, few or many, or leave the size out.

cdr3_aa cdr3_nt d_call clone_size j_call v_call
CASSIISGGSNQPQHF TGTGCCAGTAGTATTATTTCAGGGGGAAGCAATCAGCCCCAGCATTTT TRBD1 - TRBJ1-5 TRBV19
CAAQGLPGTEAFF TGTGCCGCCCAGGGTCTTCCGGGCACTGAAGCTTTCTTT - - TRBJ1-1 TRBV30
CASSHRTGGLEQFF TGCGCCAGCAGCCACAGGACAGGGGGTCTCGAGCAGTTCTTC TRBD1 - TRBJ2-1 TRBV4-3
CASSPGTGNSNQPQHF TGTGCCAGCTCACCGGGGACAGGCAATAGCAATCAGCCCCAGCATTTT TRBD1 few TRBJ1-5 TRBV18
CASSRRYERAMGTDTQYF TGTGCCAGCAGTCGTAGGTATGAGCGGGCAATGGGCACAGATACGCAGTATTTT - - TRBJ2-3 TRBV28
CASSVVSGGGGGYTF TGTGCCAGCAGCGTAGTTTCGGGCGGGGGCGGTGGCTACACCTTC - - TRBJ1-2 TRBV9
CASSSGGLAGNTIYF TGTGCCAGCAGCTCCGGGGGGCTCGCGGGAAACACCATATATTTT - - TRBJ1-3 TRBV9
CASSSPTGDPLDGYTF TGTGCCAGCAGCTCCCCCACAGGGGACCCCTTGGATGGCTACACCTTC TRBD1 once TRBJ1-2 TRBV7-2
CASSEGGGAGTQYF TGTGCCAGCAGTGAAGGAGGAGGGGCAGGAACGCAGTATTTT - - TRBJ2-3 TRBV6-1
CASSATGGSETQYF TGTGCCAGCAGCGCCACAGGGGGCTCAGAGACCCAGTACTTC TRBD1 once TRBJ2-5 TRBV9
CASSLSRTGRTGELFF TGTGCCAGCAGTTTATCCCGGACAGGACGCACCGGGGAGCTGTTTTTT TRBD1 - TRBJ2-2 TRBV27
CSVWEGDEQYF TGCAGCGTTTGGGAGGGGGACGAGCAGTACTTC - medium-sized TRBJ2-7 TRBV29-1
CASTSLPDRSSGNTIYF TGTGCCAGCACCTCACTACCGGACAGGAGCTCTGGAAACACCATATATTTT - - TRBJ1-3 TRBV21-1
CASQREGEQFF TGTGCCTCCCAAAGGGAGGGTGAGCAGTTCTTC TRBD2 - TRBJ2-1 TRBV10-3
CASSQGTAHSTDTQYF TGTGCCAGCAGCCAGGGGACAGCCCATAGCACAGATACGCAGTATTTT TRBD1 - TRBJ2-3 TRBV5-5
CASSTGSGANVLTF TGTGCCAGCAGTACAGGGTCTGGGGCCAACGTCCTGACTTTC - once TRBJ2-6 TRBV5-4
CASSQTGKEKLFF TGTGCCAGCAGCCAAACAGGGAAAGAAAAACTGTTTTTT - - TRBJ1-4 TRBV3-1/TRBV3-2
CASSGTTGDFMNTEAFF TGTGCCAGCAGTGGGACGACAGGAGATTTCATGAACACTGAAGCTTTCTTT - - TRBJ1-1 TRBV2
CASSSGPGANVLTF TGCGCCAGCAGCTCAGGGCCTGGGGCCAACGTCCTGACTTTC - - TRBJ2-6 TRBV5-1
CASSLGIGQGGGETQYF TGTGCCAGCAGCTTGGGGATCGGGCAGGGAGGAGGGGAGACCCAGTACTTC - few TRBJ2-5 TRBV5-6
CASSYDRANTGELFF TGTGCCAGCAGTTACGACAGGGCGAACACCGGGGAGCTGTTTTTT TRBD1 few TRBJ2-2 TRBV6-6
CATGAGAESGANVLTF TGTGCTACCGGGGCAGGGGCTGAGTCTGGGGCCAACGTCCTGACTTTC - - TRBJ2-6 TRBV24-1
CASSLGQGASPLHF TGCGCCAGCAGCTTGGGACAGGGCGCTTCACCCCTCCACTTT TRBD1 - TRBJ1-6 TRBV5-1
CASSFGVGGNIQYF TGTGCCAGCAGTTTCGGGGTCGGGGGAAACATTCAGTACTTC - - TRBJ2-4 TRBV28
CASRLGGEETQYF TGCGCCAGCCGTCTAGGGGGGGAGGAGACCCAGTACTTC - - TRBJ2-5 TRBV5-1
CASSQGSGGYTF TGTGCCAGCAGCCAAGGGAGTGGGGGCTACACCTTC - - TRBJ1-2 TRBV3-1/TRBV3-2
CATKGRTGPDTQYF TGTGCCACCAAGGGTCGGACAGGGCCAGATACGCAGTATTTT TRBD1 few TRBJ2-3 TRBV2
CASSSRDNTDTQYF TGTGCCAGCAGCTCGCGGGATAACACAGATACGCAGTATTTT - - TRBJ2-3 TRBV7-9
CASSVEAENYGYTF TGTGCCAGCAGCGTAGAAGCGGAGAACTATGGCTACACCTTC - - TRBJ1-2 TRBV9
CARKSTGIGYGYTF TGTGCCAGGAAGTCTACGGGGATTGGCTATGGCTACACCTTC - - TRBJ1-2 TRBV19
CASSLGTVYTF TGTGCCAGCAGTTTAGGGACAGTCTACACCTTC - once TRBJ1-2 TRBV12-3/TRBV12-4
CATSREARTRQETQYF TGTGCCACCAGCAGGGAGGCCCGGACTAGACAAGAGACCCAGTACTTC TRBD2 - TRBJ2-5 TRBV15
CASSLELRNYGYTF TGCGCCAGCAGCTTGGAGCTTCGTAACTATGGCTACACCTTC - - TRBJ1-2 TRBV5-1
CSVDGGSTLDTQYF TGCAGCGTTGACGGGGGATCGACATTAGATACGCAGTATTTT - - TRBJ2-3 TRBV29-1
CSVGGGNEQYF TGCAGCGTGGGGGGGGGTAACGAGCAGTACTTC TRBD2 - TRBJ2-7 TRBV29-1
CASRTTGVGTGELFF TGTGCCAGTAGGACCACAGGGGTGGGGACCGGGGAGCTGTTTTTT TRBD1 once TRBJ2-2 TRBV19
CSASGSQSYGYTF TGCAGTGCTAGTGGCTCTCAGTCCTATGGCTACACCTTC - - TRBJ1-2 TRBV20-1